The rows below give T cell receptor beta chains drawn from one sample of a study of blood T cells in healthy people across ages. TCRdb reprocessed the 5' RACE reads with MiXCR, giving one entry per CDR3 protein. The sample comprises about 1.6 million distinct CDR3 sequences, roughly 32% of which are singletons, and approximately 10% rests with the top ten. Sample: blood. The receptors derive from a woman aged 25 to 39 in good health. Both conserved end residues are part of each CDR3. Fields, in order: J gene, V gene, CDR3 protein.

TRBJ2-1 | TRBV20-1 | CSARSPAGENEQFF
TRBJ1-1 | TRBV6-2/TRBV6-3 | CASRQGATPPEAFF
TRBJ2-1 | TRBV9 | CASSVSGTSGGKRNEQFF
TRBJ2-2 | TRBV6-5 | CAVWDRANTGELFF
TRBJ1-4 | TRBV4-1 | CASSQGLLALNREKLFF
TRBJ2-2 | TRBV10-2 | CASSEGPGPNTGELFF
TRBJ2-2 | TRBV10-3 | CAIEDSTNTGELFF
TRBJ2-3 | TRBV7-2 | CASSFRGIQRATQYF
TRBJ2-3 | TRBV7-6 | CASSFNRDGTDTQYF
TRBJ2-3 | TRBV5-1 | CASSLEERGYTDTQYF
TRBJ2-3 | TRBV15 | CATSSGGSDTQYF
TRBJ2-1 | TRBV28 | CASSFPSSNRGEQFF
TRBJ2-3 | TRBV27 | CASSILGTDSTDTQYF
TRBJ1-1 | TRBV5-1 | CASMGIPRNTEAFF
TRBJ2-5 | TRBV29-1 | CSVLGASETQYF
TRBJ1-6 | TRBV6-2/TRBV6-3 | CASTGDRGAYNSPLHF
TRBJ2-4 | TRBV5-4 | CASRNDGDIQYF